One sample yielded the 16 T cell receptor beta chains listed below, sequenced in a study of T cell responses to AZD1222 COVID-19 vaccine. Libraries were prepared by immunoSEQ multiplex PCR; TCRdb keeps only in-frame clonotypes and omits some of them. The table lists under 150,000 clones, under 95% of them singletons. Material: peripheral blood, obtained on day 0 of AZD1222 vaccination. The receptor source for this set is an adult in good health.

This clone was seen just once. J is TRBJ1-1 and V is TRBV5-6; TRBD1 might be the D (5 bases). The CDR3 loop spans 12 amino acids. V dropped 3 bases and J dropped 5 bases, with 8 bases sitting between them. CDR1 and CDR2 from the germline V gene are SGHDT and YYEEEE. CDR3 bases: TGTGCCAGCAGCTCGGGGGGGACTGAAGCTTTCTTT. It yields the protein CASSSGGTEAFF.

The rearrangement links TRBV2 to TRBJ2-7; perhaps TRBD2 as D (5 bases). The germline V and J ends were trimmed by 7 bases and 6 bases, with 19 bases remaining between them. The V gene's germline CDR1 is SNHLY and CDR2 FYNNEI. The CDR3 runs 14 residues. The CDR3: CASTEHQLEGEQYF. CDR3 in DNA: TGTGCCAGCACCGAACACCAGCTAGAGGGCGAGCAGTACTTC.

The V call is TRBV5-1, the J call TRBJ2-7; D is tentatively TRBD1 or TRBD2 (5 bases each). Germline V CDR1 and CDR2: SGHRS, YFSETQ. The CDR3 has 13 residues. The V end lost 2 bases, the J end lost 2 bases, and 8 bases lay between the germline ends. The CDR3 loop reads CASSFGATYEQYF. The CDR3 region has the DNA TGCGCCAGCAGCTTCGGGGCCACCTACGAGCAGTACTTC.

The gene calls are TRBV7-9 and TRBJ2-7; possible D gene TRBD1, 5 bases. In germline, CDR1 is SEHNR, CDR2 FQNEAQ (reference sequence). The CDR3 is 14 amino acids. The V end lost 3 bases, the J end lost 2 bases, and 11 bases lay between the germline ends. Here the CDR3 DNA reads TGTGCCAGCAGCTTTAATGGGGCAACCTACGAGCAGTACTTC. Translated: CASSFNGATYEQYF.

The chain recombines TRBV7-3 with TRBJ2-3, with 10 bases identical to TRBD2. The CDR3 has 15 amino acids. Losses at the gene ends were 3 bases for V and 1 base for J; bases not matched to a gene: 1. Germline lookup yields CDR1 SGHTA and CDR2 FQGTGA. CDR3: CASSFGTSGTDTQYF. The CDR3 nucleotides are TGTGCCAGCAGCTTTGGGACTAGCGGCACAGATACGCAGTATTTT.

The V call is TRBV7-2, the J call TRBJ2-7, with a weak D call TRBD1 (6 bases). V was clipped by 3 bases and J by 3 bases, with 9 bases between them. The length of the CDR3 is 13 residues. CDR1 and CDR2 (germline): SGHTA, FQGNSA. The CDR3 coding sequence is TGTGCCAGCAGCTTGAACAGGGACTACGAGCAGTACTTC. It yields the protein CASSLNRDYEQYF.

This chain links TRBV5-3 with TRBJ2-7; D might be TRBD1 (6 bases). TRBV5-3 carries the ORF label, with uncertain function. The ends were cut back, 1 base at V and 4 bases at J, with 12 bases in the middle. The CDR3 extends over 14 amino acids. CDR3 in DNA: TGTGCCAGAAGCTTGAGTATGGGGGCTTACGAGCAGTACTTC. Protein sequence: CARSLSMGAYEQYF.

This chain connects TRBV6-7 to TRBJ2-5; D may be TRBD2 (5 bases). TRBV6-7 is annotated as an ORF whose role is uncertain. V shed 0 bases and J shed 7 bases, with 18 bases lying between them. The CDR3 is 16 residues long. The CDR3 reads CASSYSSASWTWTQYF. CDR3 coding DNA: TGTGCCAGCAGTTACTCTTCCGCTAGCTGGACGTGGACCCAGTACTTC.

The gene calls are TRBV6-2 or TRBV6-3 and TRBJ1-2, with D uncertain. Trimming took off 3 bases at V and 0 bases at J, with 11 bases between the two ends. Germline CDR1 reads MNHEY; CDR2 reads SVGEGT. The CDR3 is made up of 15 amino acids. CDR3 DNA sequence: TGTGCCAGCAGTTATTACAGAGACCCTAACTATGGCTACACCTTC. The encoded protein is CASSYYRDPNYGYTF.

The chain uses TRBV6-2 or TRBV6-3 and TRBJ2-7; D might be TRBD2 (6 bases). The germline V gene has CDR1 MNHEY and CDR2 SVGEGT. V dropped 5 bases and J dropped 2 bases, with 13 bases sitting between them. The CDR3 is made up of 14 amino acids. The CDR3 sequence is CASSHGRRAYEQYF. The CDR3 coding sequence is TGTGCCAGCAGTCACGGACGGAGGGCCTACGAGCAGTACTTC.

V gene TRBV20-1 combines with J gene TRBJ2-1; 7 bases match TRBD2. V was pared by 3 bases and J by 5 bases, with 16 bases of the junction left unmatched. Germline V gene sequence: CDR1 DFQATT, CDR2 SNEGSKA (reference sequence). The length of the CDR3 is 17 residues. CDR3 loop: CSASGVSGKGNHNEQFF. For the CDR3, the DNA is TGCAGTGCTAGTGGGGTGAGCGGGAAGGGGAACCACAATGAGCAGTTCTTC.

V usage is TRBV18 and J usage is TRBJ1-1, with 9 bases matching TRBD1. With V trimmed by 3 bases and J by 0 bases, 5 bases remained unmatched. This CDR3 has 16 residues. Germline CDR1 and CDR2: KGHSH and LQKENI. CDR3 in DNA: TGTGCCAGCTCACCCCAGACAGGGGGGATGAACACTGAAGCTTTCTTT. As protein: CASSPQTGGMNTEAFF.

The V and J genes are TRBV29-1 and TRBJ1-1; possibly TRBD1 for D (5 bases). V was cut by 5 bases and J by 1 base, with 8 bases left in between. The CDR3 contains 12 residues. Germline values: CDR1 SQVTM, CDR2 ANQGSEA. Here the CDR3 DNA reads TGCAGCGTTTACAGGTGGAACACTGAAGCTTTCTTT. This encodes CSVYRWNTEAFF.

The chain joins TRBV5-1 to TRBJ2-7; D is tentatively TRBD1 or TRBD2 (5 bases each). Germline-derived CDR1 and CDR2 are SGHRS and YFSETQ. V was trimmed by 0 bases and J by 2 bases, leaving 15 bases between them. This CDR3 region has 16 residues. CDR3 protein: CASSLGVPGLTYEQYF. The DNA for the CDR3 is TGCGCCAGCAGCTTGGGGGTTCCGGGGCTTACCTACGAGCAGTACTTC.

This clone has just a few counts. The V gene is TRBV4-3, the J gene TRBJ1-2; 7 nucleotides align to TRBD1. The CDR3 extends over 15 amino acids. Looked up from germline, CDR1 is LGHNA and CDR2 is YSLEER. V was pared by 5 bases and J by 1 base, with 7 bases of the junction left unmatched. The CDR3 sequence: CASSYNRDSNYGYTF. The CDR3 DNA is TGCGCCAGCAGCTATAACCGGGACAGTAACTATGGCTACACCTTC.

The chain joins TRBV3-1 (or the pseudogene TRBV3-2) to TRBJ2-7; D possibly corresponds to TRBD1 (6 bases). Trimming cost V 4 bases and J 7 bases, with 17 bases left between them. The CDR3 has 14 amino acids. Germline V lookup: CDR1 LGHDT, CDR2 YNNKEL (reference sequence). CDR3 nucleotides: TGTGCCAGCAGCCTCGATAGGGACAACAGGGAGCAGTACTTC. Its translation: CASSLDRDNREQYF.